Presented here are 2 T cell receptor beta chains from one specimen sequenced in a study of CD8 T cells in ankylosing spondylitis. Using its own MiXCR run on the 5' RACE reads, TCRdb lists one record per CDR3 protein. The sample contains 150,000 to 200,000 distinct CDR3 sequences, under 14% of which appear only once. The sequenced sample was blood, either unsorted or a sorted T cell fraction (not recorded which). All receptors derive from a male donor with ankylosing spondylitis or in good health (not recorded which).

The table lists this clonotype with a few counts. This rearrangement joins TRBV28 to TRBJ2-7; 7 bases are a match to TRBD1. The junction had 4 bases not matched to a gene; V was cut back by 7 bases and J by 1 base. CDR3 size: 13 residues. Germline V lookup: CDR1 MDHEN, CDR2 SYDVKM. CDR3 sequence (DNA): TGTGCCAGCACCCCGGGACAGTCCTACGAGCAGTACTTC. Amino acid sequence: CASTPGQSYEQYF. Based on the CDR3 plus reference TRBV28 and TRBJ2-7, the full variable domain is DVKVTQSSRYLVKRTGEKVFLECVQDMDHENMFWYRQDPGLGLRLIYFSYDVKMKEKGDIPEGYSVSREKKERFSLILESASTNQTSMYLCASTPGQSYEQYFGPGTRLTVT.

This clonotype was recorded many times. This chain links TRBV5-5 with TRBJ2-1; D is perhaps TRBD1 (6 bases). The CDR3 totals 12 residues. CDR1 SGHKS and CDR2 YYEKEE come from the germline V gene (reference sequence). V was pared by 5 bases and J by 7 bases, with 10 bases between. The CDR3 DNA follows: TGTGCCAGCAGATTTCAGGGGAATGAGCAGTTCTTC. Translation gives CASRFQGNEQFF.